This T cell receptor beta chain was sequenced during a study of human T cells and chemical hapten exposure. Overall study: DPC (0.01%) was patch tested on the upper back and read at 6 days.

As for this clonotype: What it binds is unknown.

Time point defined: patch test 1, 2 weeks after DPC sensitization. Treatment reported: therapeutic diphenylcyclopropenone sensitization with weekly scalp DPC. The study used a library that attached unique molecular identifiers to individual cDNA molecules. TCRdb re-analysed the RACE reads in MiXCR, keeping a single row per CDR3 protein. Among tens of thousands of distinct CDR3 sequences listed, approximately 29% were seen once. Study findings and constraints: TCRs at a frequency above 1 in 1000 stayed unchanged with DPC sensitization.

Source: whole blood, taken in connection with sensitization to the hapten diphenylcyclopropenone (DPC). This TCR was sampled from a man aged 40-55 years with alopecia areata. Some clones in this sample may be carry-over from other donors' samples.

CDR3 loop: CASSPLGTSGPSTDTQYF. The CDR3 bases are TGCGCCAGCAGCCCCCTGGGGACTAGCGGCCCGAGCACAGATACGCAGTATTTT. J is TRBJ2-3 and V is TRBV5-1, with 11 bases fitting TRBD2. CDR1 SGHRS and CDR2 YFSETQ come from the germline V gene. The CDR3 loop spans 18 amino acids. The trim removed 4 bases at V and 0 bases at J, leaving 10 bases unmatched.